This is a list of T cell receptor beta chains from one sample in a study of blood T cell repertoires in COVID-19. Repertoires were generated with immunoSEQ multiplex PCR, while TCRdb's copy carries only in-frame clones and drops some. The sample consists of 250,000 or so clones, more than 65% of them appearing once. Sample: PBMCs or T cells enriched from blood (not recorded which). Every receptor here comes from a man aged 50 to 59 who had recovered from COVID-19. Each CDR3 is given with its conserved first and last residue. Clone size is not always given. Where it is, it says once, few, many or a class for expanded clones.

>TRBV18|14|NA
CASSQIRSTDTQYF
>TRBV19|13|once
CVRWGLPGNTIYF
>TRBV7-2|16|once
CASSPRGAGLYDEQFF
>TRBV7-2|15|NA
CASSLGRVFNSPLHF
>TRBV28|19|NA
CASSLTGQARSGRNQPQHF
>TRBV24-1|13|NA
CATRGRGLGRAFF
>TRBV19|15|NA
CASSPWDRGRTEAFF
>TRBV15|14|NA
CATSRVLAGDEQFF
>TRBV24-1|17|NA
CATSDLRGQGAGDTQYF
>TRBV27|14|NA
CASSLRGTYNEQFF
>TRBV4-2|15|NA
CASSQEGRSGDEQFF
>TRBV7-9|13|NA
CASSDRDSPRQFF
>TRBV15|15|once
CATSRGRQGNQPQHF
>TRBV7-2|16|NA
CASSIRRGGGTDTQYF
>TRBV5-1|11|NA
CASREGYEQYF
>TRBV5-1|15|NA
CASSLTGGYNYGYTF
>TRBV30|11|NA
CASDSYAEAFF
>TRBV4-1|18|NA
CASSQLQGQLQSGNTIYF
>TRBV10-3|15|NA
CAISEQGAKLGEQFF
>TRBV5-1|15|NA
CASTQTRGEEETQYF
>TRBV15|19|NA
CATSRDEAGVMFGANVLTF
>TRBV27|14|NA
CASAADGTLYEQYF
>TRBV7-9|14|NA
CASSLSGGAPGYTF
>TRBV7-9|16|NA
CASSRRGGGLTDTQYF
>TRBV11-1|14|NA
CASSLEQETYEQYF
>TRBV24-1|16|once
CATSDSPGEGTDTQYF
>TRBV4-2|14|NA
CASSEGQGEEKLFF
>TRBV4-1|13|NA
CASSQDGQKKAFF
>TRBV7-6|18|once
CASSIWTSGRAGTGELFF
>TRBV12-3/TRBV12-4|13|NA
CASSPQGRTEAFF
>TRBV19|14|once
CASTPGQGNTEAFF
>TRBV7-3|13|few
CASSTRRDTEAFF
>TRBV5-4|15|once
CASSQVDTGMTGYTF
>TRBV7-6|17|NA
CASSLAPGQTSTGELFF
>TRBV6-5|15|NA
CASIGRGLWAYGYTF
>TRBV6-5|15|NA
CASSSPADRNEKLFF
>TRBV19|15|once
CASSWGAGVNNEQFF
>TRBV19|15|NA
CASSPGQKMNTEAFF
>TRBV19|13|NA
CASSTTGVSPLHF